This T cell receptor (beta chain) was recovered during a study of T cells in Graves' hyperthyroidism and ophthalmopathy (dated by TCRdb to between 2018 and 2020). Notes on the research overall: Peripheral blood samples were taken at initial diagnosis, before any treatment was given. To identify distinguishing TCR V-J signatures, a discovery cohort of some 99 patients was used, comprising under 45 with Graves' ophthalmopathy and approximately 58 with stable Graves' hyperthyroidism. Whether ophthalmopathy could be predicted prospectively was tested in an independent validation cohort made up of under 20 hyperthyroidism patients plus 17 patients who later progressed to ophthalmopathy. For training and testing, the 100 patients in the discovery cohort were randomly divided in a 7:3 ratio. In addition, the study compared T-cell repertoires in thyroid tissue and in blood from several Graves' hyperthyroidism patients. After blood sampling, hyperthyroidism patients were treated with methimazole at a starting dose of 30 mg daily, and ophthalmopathy patients were treated with high-dose intravenous methylprednisolone. The paper reports TCR Vbeta CDR3 sequencing of some 140 peripheral blood samples: around 45 ophthalmopathy, 75 to 80 hyperthyroidism and around 17 progressor patients.

A patient counted as having stable Graves' hyperthyroidism if no progression to ophthalmopathy occurred over 18 months of follow-up. Hyperthyroidism patients were newly diagnosed, with disease duration under 2 months, and aged 18 to 65 years. Any patient with an uncontrolled infection, another autoimmune disease, pregnancy or lactation was excluded. Clinical symptoms, serum thyroxine and TRAb, thyroid ultrasound, and orbital computed tomography formed the basis for the diagnoses. Ficoll-Paque density gradient centrifugation was used to isolate PBMCs from 8 to 10 ml of fresh peripheral blood. Total RNA was extracted using Trizol reagent, and RNA quality was assessed on an Agilent 2100 Bioanalyzer. TCR beta CDR3 regions were amplified from RNA transcripts. The TCR CDR3 was subjected to a first round of RT-PCR using the HTBI primer set and the Qiagen OneStep RT-PCR kit. The libraries were constructed in a second round of multiplex PCR and then size-selected and purified. Libraries were sequenced paired-end with 100 bp reads on an Illumina HiSeq2000. Concerning the study's data processing: Raw data were processed with SOAPnuke, discarding reads with adapters, uncalled bases, mean Phred below 15, or no exact constant-primer or identifier match. COPE v1.2.5 was used to merge high-quality paired reads, and clonotypes were defined as unique nucleotide sequences. MiTCR v1.1 was used to align clonotypes to the IMGT TRBV, TRBD and TRBJ reference segments. The analysis included only V-J combinations with a frequency above 0.0001, which together covered more than 99% of the repertoires. A TCS score was defined as the ratio between F50 (clonal expansion) and ExV (chaos), using BLOSUM62-based TCRdist between CDR3 peptides within each V-J. Welch's t-statistics and random forest reduced around 510 V-J features to roughly 13, which were used in a naive Bayes classifier (R e1071). The raw public reads went through TCRdb reprocessing: fastp at Q25, MiXCR clone calling, in-frame beta chains kept. Each entry is one CDR3 protein sequence, shown with its most common DNA and genes. These V and J calls rely on TCRdb rather than the paper's analysis. The sample profile shows some 770,000 distinct CDR3 sequences; around 15% of them were found once. Around 7.7% of the sample comes from the top ten.

Here is what the overall study found, with its caveats: No statistical method was used to set the sample size in advance, and investigators knew the group allocation. During validation, the model predicted progression to ophthalmopathy a median of approximately 7 months ahead of onset, with approximately 71% sensitivity and about 75% specificity. Most expanded thyroid clonotypes (frequency above 0.001) were also detected in blood, a finding suggesting that blood repertoires may reflect thyroid immune responses. A model built on a 13 V-J signature distinguished ophthalmopathy from stable hyperthyroidism, reaching around 88% sensitivity and 81.08% specificity in cross-validation and 80%/75% in testing.

With respect to this clonotype: The specificity of this receptor is unknown. Base qualities are not recorded, but no much larger clone differs from it by a single base.

The sequence was obtained from a man aged 18 to 30 with Graves' hyperthyroidism. Sequences were obtained from blood.

The CDR3 protein: CSAPRPGPETQYF. The DNA sequence is given as TGCAGTGCACCTCGTCCGGGCCCAGAGACCCAGTACTTC. This receptor chain uses TRBV20-1 and TRBJ2-5; no D gene call is confident. The cysteine opens and the phenylalanine closes a CDR3 of 13 amino acids. Solely the CDR3 DNA is kept, with 39 bases framed from the first base. V loses 6 bases, J loses 4 bases, and the germline ends lie 15 bases apart. The germline V gene (reference sequence) specifies DFQATT as CDR1 and SNEGSKA as CDR2.